The 17 T cell receptor beta chains below come from one sample, sequenced in a study of shared clonotypes between healthy human individuals. Assay used: immunoSEQ multiplex PCR; TCRdb lists only in-frame clones, some missing. The repertoire holds 1.6 million or so clones, around 98.5% seen once, with 0.36% in the top ten. Sample: naive CD4+ T cells sorted from blood. Subset of the sample: CD45RA+ positively selected. The receptors stem from a man aged 30-40 years in good health.

This chain connects TRBV18 to TRBJ2-2, with TRBD1 matching over 8 bases. The germline gives CDR1 KGHSH, CDR2 LQKENI. The V and J ends lost 1 base and 7 bases, in that order; junction bases with no gene match: 29. The CDR3 has 23 amino acids. The CDR3 reads CASSPLPVRGQAGKKSQSGELFF. CDR3 DNA sequence: TGTGCCAGCTCACCACTCCCCGTTCGGGGACAGGCGGGTAAAAAATCTCAAAGCGGGGAGCTGTTTTTT.

This sequence joins TRBV11-2 and TRBJ2-7; the match to TRBD2 covers 13 bases. This CDR3 comprises 15 residues. V lost 4 bases, J lost 5 bases, and 5 bases stayed unmatched. The germline gives CDR1 SGHAT, CDR2 FQNNGV. The CDR3 reads CASSSGLAGVDEQYF. DNA of the CDR3: TGTGCCAGCAGCTCCGGACTAGCGGGAGTCGACGAGCAGTACTTC. Full variable domain (outside the CDR3, taken from reference TRBV11-2 and TRBJ2-7): EAGVAQSPRYKIIEKRQSVAFWCNPISGHATLYWYQQILGQGPKLLIQFQNNGVVDDSQLPKDRFSAERLKGVDSTLKIQPAKLEDSAVYLCASSSGLAGVDEQYFGPGTRLTVT.

The chain uses TRBV30 and TRBJ2-2; 14 bases fit TRBD2. The CDR3 sequence is 18 residues long. CDR1 GTSNPN and CDR2 SVGIG come from the germline V gene (reference sequence). After removal of 4 bases from V and 5 bases from J, the junction contained 12 bases not matched to a gene. CDR3 residues: CAWTHRAGLAGGTGELFF. The CDR3 nucleotides are TGTGCCTGGACCCACAGGGCCGGACTAGCGGGGGGAACCGGGGAGCTGTTTTTT.

This clone was observed once. The chain joins TRBV9 to TRBJ2-1; TRBD2 might be the D (6 bases). The CDR3 is made up of 14 amino acids. V lost 2 bases, J lost 9 bases, and 15 bases lay in between. Germline V gives CDR1 SGDLS, CDR2 YYNGEE. The CDR3 sequence: CASSVWAAGGEQFF. The DNA of the CDR3 is TGTGCCAGCAGCGTCTGGGCAGCCGGGGGTGAGCAGTTCTTC. The full variable domain, its missing parts supplied by reference TRBV9 and TRBJ2-1, is DSGVTQTPKHLITATGQRVTLRCSPRSGDLSVYWYQQSLDQGLQFLIQYYNGEERAKGNILERFSAQQFPDLHSELNLSSLELGDSALYFCASSVWAAGGEQFFGPGTRLTVL.

The chain carries TRBV18 and TRBJ1-2; D call uncertain. V was clipped by 3 bases and J by 3 bases, with 14 bases between them. Per germline, CDR1 KGHSH and CDR2 LQKENI. CDR3 length: 15 residues. For the CDR3, the DNA is TGTGCCAGCTCACCTGGTGTCGGCAGAGACTATGGCTACACCTTC. It is translated as CASSPGVGRDYGYTF.

The chain links TRBV28 to TRBJ2-7, with TRBD2 matching 8 bases. Trimming at V came to 6 bases and at J to 1 base, leaving 8 bases not matched to a gene. The CDR3 spans 15 residues. Per the germline V gene, CDR1 is MDHEN and CDR2 is SYDVKM. CDR3 sequence (DNA): TGTGCCAGCAGCTTTACTAGCGGAAGATCCTACGAGCAGTACTTC. This sequence encodes CASSFTSGRSYEQYF. Full variable domain (rest looked up from reference TRBV28 and TRBJ2-7): DVKVTQSSRYLVKRTGEKVFLECVQDMDHENMFWYRQDPGLGLRLIYFSYDVKMKEKGDIPEGYSVSREKKERFSLILESASTNQTSMYLCASSFTSGRSYEQYFGPGTRLTVT.

The chain couples TRBV5-8 to TRBJ1-2; D not certain. The germline CDR1 and CDR2 sequences are SGHTS and YDEGEE. The CDR3 is 12 amino acids. Trimming removed 2 bases from V and 5 bases from J, with 7 bases in between. This CDR3 is CASSFRAYGYTF. As DNA, the CDR3 is TGTGCCAGCAGCTTTCGTGCGTATGGCTACACCTTC.

This clone is a singleton in its sample. The chain recombines TRBV28 with TRBJ1-1; D gene unclear. The V end lost 3 bases, the J end lost 4 bases, and 6 bases lay between the germline ends. The germline V gene encodes CDR1 MDHEN and CDR2 SYDVKM. The CDR3 covers 12 residues. In nucleotides, the CDR3 is TGTGCCAGCAGTTTTGGGTTCACTGAAGCTTTCTTT. Translated, it gives CASSFGFTEAFF.

With respect to this clone: This CDR3 is also generated by other DNA sequences in the sample. The chain couples TRBV5-1 to TRBJ2-1; the match to TRBD2 covers 9 bases. Trimming at V came to 0 bases and at J to 1 base, leaving 2 bases not matched to a gene. Germline V gene sequence: CDR1 SGHRS, CDR2 YFSETQ. This CDR3 contains 16 residues. CDR3 protein: CASSLGLAGSYNEQFF. CDR3 nucleotides: TGCGCCAGCAGCTTGGGGCTAGCGGGATCCTACAATGAGCAGTTCTTC.

This sequence joins TRBV28 and TRBJ2-7; D ambiguous. The V end lost 5 bases, the J end lost 6 bases, and 11 bases lay between the germline ends. The germline V gene has CDR1 MDHEN and CDR2 SYDVKM. The CDR3 is 12 residues long. CDR3: CASSTRIREQYF. Written as DNA, the CDR3 is TGTGCCAGCAGTACTCGGATCCGCGAGCAGTACTTC.

This sequence joins TRBV9 and TRBJ2-7; tentative D call: TRBD2 (6 bases). V lost 2 bases to trimming and J lost 0 bases, with 15 bases between them. The CDR3 is 16 residues long. Germline V CDR1 and CDR2: SGDLS, YYNGEE. The CDR3 sequence is CASSVQAGTASYEQYF. The CDR3 DNA follows: TGTGCCAGCAGCGTGCAAGCCGGGACTGCCTCCTACGAGCAGTACTTC.

The chain carries TRBV4-3 and TRBJ1-4; D gene unclear. This CDR3 spans 16 amino acids. Trimming pared 0 bases from V and 0 bases from J, leaving 8 bases between. The V gene's germline CDR1 is LGHNA and CDR2 YSLEER. CDR3: CASSQEAPTTNEKLFF. For the CDR3, the DNA is TGCGCCAGCAGCCAAGAAGCCCCTACAACTAATGAAAAACTGTTTTTT.

Concerning this clone itself: Other DNA sequences from this sample encode an identical CDR3 as well. The CDR3 nucleotides are TGCGCCAGCAGCTTGGTTTCAGGGGGTCCCTACGAGCAGTACTTC. This sequence encodes CASSLVSGGPYEQYF. This chain joins TRBV5-1 and TRBJ2-7, with TRBD1 matching 7 bases. The CDR3 is 15 amino acids. J was trimmed by 2 bases and V by 0 bases; bases with no gene match: 5. Per germline, CDR1 SGHRS and CDR2 YFSETQ.

The rearrangement uses TRBV5-1 and TRBJ1-1; D is unclear. The germline CDR1 and CDR2 sequences are SGHRS and YFSETQ. V lost 2 bases and J 0 bases, leaving 14 bases between the germline ends. The CDR3 contains 16 residues. The chain's CDR3 is CASSFGSFRMNTEAFF. The DNA for the CDR3 is TGCGCCAGCAGCTTCGGGTCGTTCAGGATGAACACTGAAGCTTTCTTT.

The V gene is TRBV5-1, the J gene TRBJ2-1; perhaps TRBD1 as D (5 bases). The CDR3 sequence is 15 residues long. From germline, CDR1 is SGHRS and CDR2 YFSETQ. V was pared by 3 bases and J by 9 bases, with 19 bases between. For the CDR3, the DNA is TGCGCCAGCAGCTCTTTAAACCCACAGGATTCTGAGCAGTTCTTC. Its protein is CASSSLNPQDSEQFF.

V and J are TRBV19 and TRBJ1-4; D unclear. Germline lookup yields CDR1 LNHDA and CDR2 SQIVND (reference sequence). With 4 bases removed from V and 0 bases from J, the gap between germline ends came to 9 bases. This CDR3 has 15 amino acids. The CDR3 is CASSRTVATNEKLFF. Written as DNA, the CDR3 is TGTGCCAGTAGTAGAACAGTCGCAACTAATGAAAAACTGTTTTTT.

This chain connects TRBV27 to TRBJ2-7; 13 positions agree with TRBD2. Per the germline V gene, CDR1 is MNHEY and CDR2 is SMNVEV (reference sequence). CDR3 length: 16 amino acids. The V gene end was trimmed by 5 bases and the J gene end by 3 bases; junction bases not matched to a gene: 7. CDR3 sequence (DNA): TGTGCCAGCAGTCGACGAGGACTAGCGGGAGACTACGAGCAGTACTTC. This gives the protein CASSRRGLAGDYEQYF.